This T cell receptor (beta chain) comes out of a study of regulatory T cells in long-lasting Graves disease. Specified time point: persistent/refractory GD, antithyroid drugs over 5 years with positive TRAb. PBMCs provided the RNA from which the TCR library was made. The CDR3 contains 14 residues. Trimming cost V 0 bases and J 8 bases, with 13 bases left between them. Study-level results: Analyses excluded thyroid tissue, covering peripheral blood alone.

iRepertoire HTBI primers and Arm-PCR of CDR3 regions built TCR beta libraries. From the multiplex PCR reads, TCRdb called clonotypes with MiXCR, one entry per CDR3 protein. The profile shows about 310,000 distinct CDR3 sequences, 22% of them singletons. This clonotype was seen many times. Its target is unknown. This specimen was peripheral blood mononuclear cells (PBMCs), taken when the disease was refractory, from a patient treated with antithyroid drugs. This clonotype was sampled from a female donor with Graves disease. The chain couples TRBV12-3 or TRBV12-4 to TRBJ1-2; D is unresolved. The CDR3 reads CASSLAGSPGGYTF. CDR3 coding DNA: TGTGCCAGCAGTTTAGCGGGCAGTCCGGGGGGCTACACCTTC.